The source of this TCR beta chain is a study of identical twins. Study conclusions and caveats: In cord blood, abundant beta clonotypes had fewer insertions; memory showed no trend. There was more out-of-frame TCR alpha sharing in monozygotic twins than models estimated.

This clonotype has just a few counts. Its antigen is not identified. TCRdb independently ran MiXCR on the 5' RACE reads; one entry per CDR3 protein. The table includes roughly 690,000 distinct CDR3 sequences, around 6% detected once. The specimen sequenced was naive T cells sorted from blood. The TCR sequence derives from a young man in good health.

CDR3 DNA: TGTGCCAGCAGTTTGTGGGGACAGGACATGAACACTGAAGCTTTCTTT. Its translation: CASSLWGQDMNTEAFF. The V call is TRBV6-2 or TRBV6-3, the J call TRBJ1-1, with 8 bases matching TRBD1. This CDR3 comprises 16 residues. CDR1 is MNHEY and CDR2 is SVGEGT in the germline V gene. Unmatched junction bases numbered 7, after V lost 4 bases and J lost 0 bases.